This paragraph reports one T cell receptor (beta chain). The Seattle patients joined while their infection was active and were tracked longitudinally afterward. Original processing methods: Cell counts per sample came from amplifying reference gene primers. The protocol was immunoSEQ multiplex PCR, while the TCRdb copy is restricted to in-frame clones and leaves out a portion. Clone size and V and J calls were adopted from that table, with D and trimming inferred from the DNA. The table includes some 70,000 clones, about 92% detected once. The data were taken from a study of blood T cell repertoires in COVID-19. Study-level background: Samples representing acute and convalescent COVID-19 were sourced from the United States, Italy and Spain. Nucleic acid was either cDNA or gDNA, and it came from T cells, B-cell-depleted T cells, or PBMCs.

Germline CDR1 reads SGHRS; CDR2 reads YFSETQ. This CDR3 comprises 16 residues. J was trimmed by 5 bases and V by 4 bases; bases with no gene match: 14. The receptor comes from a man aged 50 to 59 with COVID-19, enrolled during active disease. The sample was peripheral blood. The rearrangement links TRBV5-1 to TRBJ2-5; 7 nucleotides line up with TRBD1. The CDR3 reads CASSKLNRGDIETQYF. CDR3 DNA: TGCGCCAGCAGCAAACTGAACAGGGGCGATATTGAGACCCAGTACTTC.